Each of the 12 T cell receptor beta chains below was sequenced from the same sample in a study of vaccination and CD4 T cells after COVID-19. Their antigen targets remain unknown. With the Oncomine TCR Beta short-read assay, DNA from cultured CD4+ T cells was sequenced. Genomic DNA was taken out of cultured CD4+ T cells by extraction. MiXCR, applied by TCRdb to the PCR reads, yields one record per CDR3 protein. The sample has over 8,500 distinct CDR3 sequences; around 30% are singletons. This sample's treatment: approximately 9-day PBMC culture with coronavirus spike peptide pools or control peptides (ViraFEST assay). Investigators obtained the unexposed donor's CD4+ T cells before the COVID-19 pandemic (2011-2018). The specimen sequenced was CD4+ T cells from blood, cultured in vitro. The receptors shown here come from a human donor in good health.

This clonotype was counted a few times. This chain links TRBV20-1 with TRBJ1-1; TRBD1 agrees at 8 bases. V lost 3 bases and J lost 1; bases outside the gene matches: 7. The CDR3 consists of 15 residues. Germline values: CDR1 DFQATT, CDR2 SNEGSKA (reference sequence). This chain's CDR3 is CSASDQDRANTEAFF. CDR3 coding DNA: TGCAGTGCTAGCGACCAGGACAGGGCGAACACTGAAGCTTTCTTT.

The rearrangement links TRBV2 to TRBJ2-7; 7 nucleotides line up with TRBD1. Germline V lookup: CDR1 SNHLY, CDR2 FYNNEI. V gave up 5 bases and J gave up 5 bases; unmatched junction bases: 6. The CDR3 totals 13 residues. The CDR3 sequence: CASSLQGFDEQYF. DNA of the CDR3: TGTGCCAGCAGTTTACAGGGGTTCGACGAGCAGTACTTC.

Note on this clonotype: It may be a read error: a sequence one base away is much more abundant. The V and J genes are TRBV2 and TRBJ2-5; the D call may be TRBD1 or TRBD2 (5 bases each). The CDR3 runs to 15 residues. The germline CDR1 and CDR2 sequences are SNHLY and FYNNEI. Trimming removed 2 bases at V and 4 bases at J, with 14 bases between. In nucleotides, the CDR3 is TGTGCCAGCAGTGAAACGAGAGGGGAACGAGAGACCCAGTACTTC. Translating gives CASSETRGERETQYF.

The sample holds a few counts of this clonotype. The CDR3 spells CASSPLGASGNTIYF. The CDR3 DNA is TGTGCCAGCAGCCCCTTAGGGGCCTCTGGAAACACCATATATTTT. The chain recombines TRBV7-2 with TRBJ1-3, with D perhaps TRBD1 (5 bases). The CDR3 has 15 amino acids. In germline, CDR1 is SGHTA, CDR2 FQGNSA. The V gene lost 5 bases and the J gene lost 0 bases, with 11 bases spanning the gap. Based on the CDR3 plus reference TRBV7-2 and TRBJ1-3, the full variable domain is GAGVSQSPSNKVTEKGKDVELRCDPISGHTALYWYRQSLGQGLEFLIYFQGNSAPDKSGLPSDRFSAERTGGSVSTLTIQRTQQEDSAVYLCASSPLGASGNTIYFGEGSWLTVV.

This clonotype was observed a few times. The rearrangement joins TRBV6-2 or TRBV6-3 to TRBJ2-7, with TRBD2 matching over 8 bases. J gave up 1 base and V 7 bases, and 9 bases lay outside the gene matches. The V gene's germline CDR1 is MNHEY and CDR2 SVGEGT. The CDR3 is 15 amino acids. CDR3 sequence (DNA): TGTGCCAGCATCAAACTTAGCGGGACATCCTACGAGCAGTACTTC. Protein product: CASIKLSGTSYEQYF.

The sample holds a few counts of this clonotype. The chain recombines TRBV19 with TRBJ1-1; D might be TRBD1 (5 bases). Per the germline V gene, CDR1 is LNHDA and CDR2 is SQIVND (reference sequence). The length of the CDR3 is 12 residues. Deletions cut 5 bases from V and 5 bases from J, with 9 bases between. The CDR3 spells CASSDRGTEAFF. CDR3 in DNA: TGTGCCAGTAGTGACCGGGGGACTGAAGCTTTCTTT.

This clonotype has a handful of counts. The chain combines TRBV19 with TRBJ1-1; no reliable D call. Trimming stripped 10 bases from V and 6 bases from J, with 21 bases between. CDR1 is LNHDA and CDR2 is SQIVND in the germline V gene (reference sequence). This CDR3 spans 14 amino acids. CDR3 region: CATRGWGFRAEAFF. The CDR3 coding sequence is TGTGCCACTCGCGGGTGGGGTTTCCGCGCTGAAGCTTTCTTT.

In this sample, this clonotype is medium-sized. The chain is built from TRBV11-2 and TRBJ1-1; maybe TRBD1 (5 bases). Trimming took off 0 bases at V and 1 base at J, with 12 bases between the two ends. This CDR3 contains 16 residues. Germline V gene sequence: CDR1 SGHAT, CDR2 FQNNGV. The CDR3, as DNA: TGTGCCAGCAGCTTAGATCGGGGACGGAGGAACACTGAAGCTTTCTTT. Its protein is CASSLDRGRRNTEAFF.

The V gene is TRBV6-5, the J gene TRBJ2-7; 10 bases map to TRBD2. The CDR3 has 15 amino acids. Germline CDR1 MNHEY, CDR2 SVGAGI. The V gene end was trimmed by 2 bases and the J gene end by 0 bases; junction bases not matched to a gene: 1. For the CDR3, the DNA is TGTGCCAGCAGTTACGGACTAGCGGTCTCCTACGAGCAGTACTTC. Its translation: CASSYGLAVSYEQYF.

The gene calls are TRBV10-2 and TRBJ2-1; 8 positions agree with TRBD1. This CDR3 region has 15 residues. Trimming cost V 3 bases and J 4 bases; bases outside gene matches: 5. Germline V gene data show CDR1 as WSHSY and CDR2 as SAAADI. The CDR3 loop is CASSDGRTGYNEQFF. The CDR3 coding sequence is TGCGCCAGCAGTGATGGGAGGACAGGGTACAATGAGCAGTTCTTC.

This clonotype appeared a few times. The J gene is TRBJ1-1, the V gene TRBV7-6, with 7 nucleotides matching TRBD1. The CDR3 extends over 15 amino acids. The germline gives CDR1 SGHVS, CDR2 FNYEAQ. V was pared by 2 bases and J by 1 base, with 4 bases of the junction left unmatched. Here the CDR3 DNA reads TGTGCCAGCAGCTTAAGGACAGGTGGGAACACTGAAGCTTTCTTT. Protein: CASSLRTGGNTEAFF.

The chain joins TRBV11-3 to TRBJ1-1; D is unresolved. CDR1 is SGHNT and CDR2 is YENEEA in the germline V gene. The CDR3 has 15 amino acids. V was clipped by 6 bases and J by 3 bases, with 17 bases between them. CDR3 amino acids: CASSRRGLDDTEAFF. The CDR3 DNA reads TGTGCCAGCAGTCGCCGGGGTTTAGACGACACTGAAGCTTTCTTT.